Listed below are T cell receptor beta chains from one sample, sequenced in a study of CD4 T cells in relation to SARS-CoV-2 and coronaviruses. The method was immunoSEQ multiplex PCR; TCRdb's version includes in-frame clones alone and lacks a portion of them. The data hold about 59,000 clones, with 86% observed a single time. The sample taken for sequencing was memory CD4+ T cells from PBMCs. The origin of the receptors is a human donor in good health. CDR3s include the opening cysteine and the closing phenylalanine or tryptophan. A D gene is named only where the DNA matches it firmly.

>TRBV7-2|TRBD2|TRBJ2-5
CASSQPGLAGRETQYF
TGTGCCAGCAGCCAACCGGGACTAGCGGGACGAGAGACCCAGTACTTC
>TRBV2|.|TRBJ2-5
CASSLQGRYQETQYF
TGTGCCAGCTCACTACAGGGGAGGTACCAAGAGACCCAGTACTTC
>TRBV7-9|TRBD1|TRBJ1-2
CASSEDRGLVYGYTF
TGTGCCAGCAGCGAGGACAGGGGGCTGGTTTATGGCTACACCTTC
>TRBV15|TRBD1|TRBJ1-2
CATSRPDREVGGYTF
TGTGCCACCAGCAGGCCAGACAGGGAAGTGGGTGGCTACACCTTC
>TRBV4-1|TRBD1|TRBJ1-4
CASSQGTGYEKLFF
TGCGCCAGCAGCCAAGGGACAGGGTATGAAAAACTGTTTTTT
>TRBV7-3|.|TRBJ1-3
CASSLNGGFGNTIYF
TGTGCCAGCAGCTTAAATGGGGGCTTTGGAAACACCATATATTTT
>TRBV3-1/TRBV3-2|.|TRBJ1-5
CASSQDILSNQPQHF
TGTGCCAGCAGCCAAGATATCTTAAGCAATCAGCCCCAGCATTTT
>TRBV5-1|TRBD2|TRBJ2-2
CASSSRTSGNTGELFF
TGCGCCAGCAGCTCCCGGACTAGCGGTAACACCGGGGAGCTGTTTTTT
>TRBV6-5|TRBD1|TRBJ2-5
CASSYGTGIGEETQYF
TGTGCCAGCAGTTATGGGACAGGGATCGGGGAAGAGACCCAGTACTTC
>TRBV7-2|.|TRBJ2-7
CASRLGVETYEQYF
TGTGCCAGCAGACTCGGGGTAGAGACCTACGAGCAGTACTTC